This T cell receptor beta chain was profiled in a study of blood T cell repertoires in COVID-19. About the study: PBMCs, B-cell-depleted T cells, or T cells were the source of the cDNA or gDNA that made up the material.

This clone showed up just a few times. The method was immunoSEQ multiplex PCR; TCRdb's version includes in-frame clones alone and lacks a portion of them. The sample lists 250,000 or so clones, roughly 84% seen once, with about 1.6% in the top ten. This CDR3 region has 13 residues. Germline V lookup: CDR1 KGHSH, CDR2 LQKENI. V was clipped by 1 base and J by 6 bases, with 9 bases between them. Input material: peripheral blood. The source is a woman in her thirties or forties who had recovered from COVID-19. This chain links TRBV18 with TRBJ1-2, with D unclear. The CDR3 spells CASSPLLSDGYTF. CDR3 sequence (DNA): TGTGCCAGCTCACCACTCCTCAGCGATGGCTACACCTTC. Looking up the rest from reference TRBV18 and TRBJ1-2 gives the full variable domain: NAGVMQNPRHLVRRRGQEARLRCSPMKGHSHVYWYRQLPEEGLKFMVYLQKENIIDESGMPKERFSAEFPKEGPSILRIQQVVRGDSAAYFCASSPLLSDGYTFGSGTRLTVV.